This T cell receptor (beta chain) is drawn from a study of shared clonotypes between healthy human individuals. Study-level findings and limits: Collection of samples was limited to blood; tissue repertoires likely differ. Donor clonotype sharing was expected to depend on sequencing depth. When naive CD4 clonotypes were compared across a handful of donors, around 4.6% were shared.

Sequencing used immunoSEQ multiplex PCR; TCRdb keeps in-frame clones, though not all of them. Here the sample spans about a million clones, around three quarters being singletons. Of note for this clone: As yet, its antigen is unknown.

It was into CD45RA+ naive and CD45RA-negative memory subsets that the CD4+ cells were split. Trimming left V 3 bases short and J 6 bases short, with 11 bases between. Germline V gene data show CDR1 as MDHEN and CDR2 as SYDVKM. The CDR3 is 13 amino acids. The receptor's source is a young man in good health. Some clones in this sample may be carry-over from other donors' samples. V is TRBV28 and J is TRBJ1-1; D not certain. Sequenced sample: memory CD4+ T cells from PBMCs. The subset was: CD45RA-negative fraction. This chain's CDR3 is CASSFRQDAEAFF. The CDR3, as DNA: TGTGCCAGCAGTTTCAGGCAGGACGCTGAAGCTTTCTTT.